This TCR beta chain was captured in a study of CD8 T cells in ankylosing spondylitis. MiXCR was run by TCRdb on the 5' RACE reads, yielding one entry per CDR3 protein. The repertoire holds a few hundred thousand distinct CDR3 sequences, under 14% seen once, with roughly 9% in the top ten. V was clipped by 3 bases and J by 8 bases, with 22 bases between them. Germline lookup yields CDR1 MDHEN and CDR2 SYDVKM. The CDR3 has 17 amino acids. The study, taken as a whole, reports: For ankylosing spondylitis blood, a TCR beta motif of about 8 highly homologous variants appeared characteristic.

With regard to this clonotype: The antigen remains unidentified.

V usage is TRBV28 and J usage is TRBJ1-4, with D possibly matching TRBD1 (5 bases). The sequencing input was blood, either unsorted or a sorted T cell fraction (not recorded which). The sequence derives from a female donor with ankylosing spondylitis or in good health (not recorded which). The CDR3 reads CASSFEGSLSWGEKLFF. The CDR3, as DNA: TGTGCCAGCAGTTTTGAGGGGTCTCTTTCTTGGGGCGAAAAACTGTTTTTT. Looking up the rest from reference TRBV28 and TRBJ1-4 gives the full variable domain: DVKVTQSSRYLVKRTGEKVFLECVQDMDHENMFWYRQDPGLGLRLIYFSYDVKMKEKGDIPEGYSVSREKKERFSLILESASTNQTSMYLCASSFEGSLSWGEKLFFGSGTQLSVL.